This T cell receptor beta chain was sequenced for a study of cytomegalovirus exposure and HLA in healthy donors (dated by TCRdb to about 2017). With regard to the full study: In an earlier analysis of under 750 of the donors, approximately 300 Gb of sequence data and some 100 million unique TCR beta sequences from roughly 180 million T cells were reported. A later analysis re-analyzed previously published TCR beta repertoires from 660 or so donors and added high-resolution HLA genotyping to study TCR occurrence patterns. An early release covering roughly 600 HLA-typed donors comprised 250 to 350 gigabases of sequencing data and tens of millions of unique TCR sequences. The study profiled the T cell repertoires of 500 to 800 subjects by immunosequencing and related them to cytomegalovirus serostatus. Besides the first cohort of some 670 subjects, a separate validation cohort made up of over 95 different subjects was used. All discovery cohort repertoires had been generated on a single sequencing platform. Donor age, sex, ethnicity and CMV serostatus were compiled alongside the repertoire data. The later analysis used no new phenotypic data to find candidate immune exposures, relying instead on TCR beta sequences and their occurrence across donors. A later genetic analysis used genome-wide SNP genotypes for about 60% of the 666 donors, treating that subset as a discovery cohort. In an earlier analysis of about 590 of the donors, high-throughput TCR beta sequencing was used to judge whether each TCR beta V gene segment behaved as functional or pseudogenic. Of the 398 genotyped donors, roughly 80% fell in the genetic ancestry cluster associated with self-reported Caucasian donors. A few DR-DQ haplotypes were treated as single units for association and clustering because of strong linkage in the cohort. The number of donors typed differed by locus, with roughly 629-640 for A, B, C, DRB1 and DQB1, around 520 for DQA1, some 570 for DPA1, and around 450 for DPB1. Among about 410 genotyped donors of the cohort, an average of approximately 220,000 unique TCR beta nucleotide sequences was sequenced per donor, of which 15% to 20% were non-productive. HLA typing included class I and class II loci at four-digit resolution. High-throughput TCR immunosequencing, statistical association of individual TCRs with disease status, and machine learning were combined to predict cytomegalovirus infection status. The study aimed to test whether signatures of past pathogen exposure could be identified by cataloging public T cell receptors. The full study reports these points: A later analysis reported that several top co-occurrence clusters appeared linked to parvovirus B19, influenza, CMV and Epstein-Barr virus. V-gene and J-gene trimming of TCR beta chains was associated with a missense DCLRE1C variant in a later genetic analysis, and the association was replicated in an independent cohort. Assigning TCR associations to individual alleles was difficult when HLA alleles, especially DR and DQ, strongly co-occurred. A further reported finding was that TCR beta sequences accurately predicted the HLA-A and HLA-B alleles for most subjects in the first cohort. The 87-base-pair reads could not distinguish some IMGT-functional V segments, including TRBV6-2 and TRBV6-3, so those segments were excluded. Roughly 17 rarely observed V segments, including chromosome 9 orphons, were excluded from the earlier analysis of about 610 of the donors because counts were too low. A later analysis found that TCR association rates varied across HLA loci, with DRB1 alleles showing the most associated TCRs and HLA-C alleles the fewest. Immune exposure information for the cohort was limited to CMV serostatus. Roughly uniform sequencing depth across donors was assumed in presence/absence analyses, although this assumption may not hold. A total of roughly 160 TCR beta chains were listed by the study as associated with cytomegalovirus. Compared with equally common non-associated chains, HLA-associated TCR beta chains in a later analysis were more clonally expanded and had lower generation probabilities. A later analysis found that most CMV-associated TCR beta chains appeared HLA-restricted, with HLA associations seemingly driven largely by CMV exposure. A few of the identified cytomegalovirus-associated TCR beta chains were confirmed in vitro to be specific for cytomegalovirus antigens. In this cohort, only TCR beta chains were sequenced, and detectable features were limited by the absence of alpha or paired-chain data. The authors suggested that the approach could potentially be generalized to other disease states and immunological phenotypes. A later analysis associated 15,000 or so TCR beta sequences with specific HLA alleles at a false discovery rate of 0.05. The sequencing pipeline was judged likely to have produced a cluster of highly shared sequence variants as a technical artifact. An earlier analysis of around 600 of the donors showed that most TCR beta V segments appeared in productive rearrangements either about 87% or about 30% of the time, which broadly matched IMGT annotations. Cytomegalovirus status was reported to be diagnosed by the classifier with high specificity and sensitivity in both the original and validation cohorts. Correlated functional status among segregating V segments might be attributable to linkage disequilibrium, but an unknown experimental factor could not be ruled out. Because HLA typing was missing for some donors at each locus, association tests included only the typed subset. Across donors, most TCR sequences were observed very rarely, whereas some public TCRs were present in many individuals. In a later genetic analysis, fewer N-insertions in productive TCRs were reported among donors in an Asian-associated ancestry cluster than the roughly 640-donor mean.

Germline trimming: 0 bases from V, 8 bases from J; junction bases outside gene matches: 7. Including the terminal cysteine and phenylalanine, the CDR3 comprises 15 residues. The read is trimmed to its CDR3 DNA, 45 bases read in frame from base 1. The germline V gene specifies MNHEY as CDR1 and SVGAGI as CDR2. In total, approximately 690 healthy bone marrow donors made up the cohort. At the time of sampling, every cohort member was nominally healthy, though immune exposures that went unrecorded were likely present. The donor tested CMV seropositive and was one of the 289 seropositive cohort members. A peripheral blood sample was collected from each donor, and TCR beta sequencing was performed on peripheral blood mononuclear cells. The Qiagen DNeasy Blood Extraction Kit was used to extract genomic DNA from the blood cell samples. The library relied on the immunoSEQ multiplex PCR assay. For the multiplex PCR, a mixture combining 60 forward primers for TCR Vbeta segments and 13 reverse primers for TCR Jbeta segments was used. The CDR3 region of rearranged TCR beta genes was amplified from genomic DNA by a multiplex PCR assay. The amplified TCR beta libraries were sequenced on the Illumina HiSeq System as 87-base-pair reads. In the paper's pipeline: A later analysis tallied roughly 78 million unique TCR beta chains across the 600 to 700 repertoires, and around 12 million of those chains were shared by two or more donors. A nearest-neighbor algorithm error-corrected the raw reads and collapsed the reads into unique sequences, merging closely related sequences to remove PCR and sequencing errors. Alignment of CDR3 sequences to IMGT reference sequences was used to assign V, D and J gene segments. For a sequence to be retained, a match of at least six nucleotides was required to both a V gene segment and a J gene segment. Rearrangements were classified as productive when the CDR3 lacked stop codons and remained in frame with V and J, and all other rearrangements were classified as non-productive. Following IMGT convention, CDR3 was defined as the stretch from the second conserved V-encoded cysteine to the conserved J-encoded phenylalanine. The earlier analysis of a few hundred of the donors excluded sequences that lacked an unambiguous match to a single V gene segment. In an earlier analysis of roughly 500 of the donors, V segments were called functional above 56.7% productive rearrangements and were called segregating when the between-donor standard deviation exceeded 5%. To diagnose cytomegalovirus status from the catalog of TCR beta chain sequences, a statistical classification framework was built. A later analysis assigned V and J genes by comparing TCR nucleotide sequences with IMGT/GENE-DB human TR gene sequences. A later analysis assigned CDR3 sequences and most-parsimonious VDJ recombination scenarios with the TCRdist pipeline. In a later analysis, each TCR beta chain was defined by its CDR3 amino acid sequence together with its V-gene family, and reads lacking a unique V-gene family were excluded. To address suspected cross-contamination and a sequencing artifact, a later analysis removed roughly 640 highly shared, low-generation-probability nucleotide sequences. For each public chain, a later analysis derived a clonal expansion index from normalized ranks of inferred template counts within each repertoire. Generation probabilities in a later analysis came from a VDJ recombination model fitted to out-of-frame rearrangements, and those results were checked against IGoR. In a later analysis, hypergeometric tests were used to score TCR-TCR, TCR-HLA and TCR-CMV co-occurrence, with a repertoire-size bias correction applied to TCR pairs. In a later analysis, false discovery rates were estimated by permuting HLA or CMV assignments 20 times. A later analysis grouped co-occurring TCRs with DBSCAN, adding TCRdist sequence similarity when clustering within HLA-allele-positive subsets. Co-occurrence clustering excluded repertoires with fewer than 30,000 or more than 120,000 public chains, plus five with anomalous nucleotide sharing. TCRdb mirrors the immuneACCESS table, restricted to in-frame sequences. Some clones are absent from its copies; in checked studies, under half trace to an unresolved V gene, and the reason for the others is unknown. The V and J calls and clone size were taken over from that table, and D and trimming were inferred from the DNA. This sample lists around 120,000 clones; about four fifths were detected once. In total, the top ten clones hold roughly 9.3% of the sample.

Remarks on this clone: Its recognized antigen is unknown. Qualities for individual bases were not recorded, and no much larger clone is one base off.

This sequence uses TRBV6-5 and TRBJ1-2, with TRBD1 identical over 9 junction bases. This clonotype was sampled from a woman aged 45-59 years in good health and CMV-seropositive. The sequencing sample was made of PBMCs. The CDR3 in this case is CASSYSPTGGWGYTF. In nucleotide form, the sequence is TGTGCCAGCAGTTACTCCCCGACAGGGGGTTGGGGCTACACCTTC.